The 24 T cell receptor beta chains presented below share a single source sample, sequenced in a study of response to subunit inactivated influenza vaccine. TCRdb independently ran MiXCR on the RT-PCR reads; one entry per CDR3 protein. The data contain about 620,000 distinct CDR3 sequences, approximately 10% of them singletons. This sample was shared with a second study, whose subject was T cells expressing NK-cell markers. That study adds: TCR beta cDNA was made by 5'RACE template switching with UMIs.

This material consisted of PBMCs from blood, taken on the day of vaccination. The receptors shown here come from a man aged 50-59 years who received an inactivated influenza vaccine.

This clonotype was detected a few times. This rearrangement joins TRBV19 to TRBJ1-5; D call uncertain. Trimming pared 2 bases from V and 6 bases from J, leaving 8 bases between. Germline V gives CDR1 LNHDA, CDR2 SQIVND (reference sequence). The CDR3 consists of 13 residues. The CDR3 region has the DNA TGTGCCAGTAGTATACAGCGCGGTCAGCCCCAGCATTTT. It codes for CASSIQRGQPQHF.

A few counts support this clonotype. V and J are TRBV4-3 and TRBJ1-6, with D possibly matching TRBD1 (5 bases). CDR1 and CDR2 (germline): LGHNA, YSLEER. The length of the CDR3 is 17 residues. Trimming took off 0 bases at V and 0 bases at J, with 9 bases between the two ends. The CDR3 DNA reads TGCGCCAGCAGCCAAGATGGGGGTTTCTCCTATAATTCACCCCTCCACTTT. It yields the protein CASSQDGGFSYNSPLHF.

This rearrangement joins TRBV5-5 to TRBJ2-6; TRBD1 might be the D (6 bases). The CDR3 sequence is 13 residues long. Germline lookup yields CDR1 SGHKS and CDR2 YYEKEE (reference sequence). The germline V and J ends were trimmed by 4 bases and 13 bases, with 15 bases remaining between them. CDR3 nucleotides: TGTGCCAGCAGCCCACAGGGCCTGAGGGTCCTGACTTTC. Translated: CASSPQGLRVLTF. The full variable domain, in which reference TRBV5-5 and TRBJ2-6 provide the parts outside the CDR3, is DAGVTQSPTHLIKTRGQQVTLRCSPISGHKSVSWYQQVLGQGPQFIFQYYEKEERGRGNFPDRFSARQFPNYSSELNVNALLLGDSALYLCASSPQGLRVLTFGAGSRLTVL.

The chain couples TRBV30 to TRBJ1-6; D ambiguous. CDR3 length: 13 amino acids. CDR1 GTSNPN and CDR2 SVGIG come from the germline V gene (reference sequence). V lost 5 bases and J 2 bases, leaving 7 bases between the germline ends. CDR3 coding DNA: TGTGCCTGGGGGAGAGCCTATAATTCACCCCTCCACTTT. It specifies CAWGRAYNSPLHF.

The CDR3 nucleotides are TGCGCCAGCAGCTTGGGACTAGCGGGGCCAAAACCGGGCACCGGGGAGCTGTTTTTT. Its translation: CASSLGLAGPKPGTGELFF. The V gene is TRBV5-1, the J gene TRBJ2-2, with 11 bases identical to TRBD2. This CDR3 is 19 amino acids long. V trimming: 0 bases; J trimming: 4 bases; junction bases outside the gene matches: 11. Germline V gives CDR1 SGHRS, CDR2 YFSETQ.

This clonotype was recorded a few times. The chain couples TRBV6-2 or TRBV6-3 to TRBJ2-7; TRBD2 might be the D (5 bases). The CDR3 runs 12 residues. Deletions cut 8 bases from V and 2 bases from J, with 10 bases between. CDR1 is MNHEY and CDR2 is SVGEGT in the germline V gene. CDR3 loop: CASREGTYEQYF. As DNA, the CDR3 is TGTGCCAGCCGCGAGGGAACCTACGAGCAGTACTTC.

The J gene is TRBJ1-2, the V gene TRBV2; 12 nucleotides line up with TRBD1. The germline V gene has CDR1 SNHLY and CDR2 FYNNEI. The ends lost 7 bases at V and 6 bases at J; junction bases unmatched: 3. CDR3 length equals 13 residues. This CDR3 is CASTGTGGDGYTF. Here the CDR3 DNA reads TGTGCCAGCACGGGGACAGGGGGCGATGGCTACACCTTC.

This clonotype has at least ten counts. CDR3 sequence reads: CASSPTHMSGRNQPQHF. CDR3 DNA sequence: TGTGCCAGCAGTCCAACCCATATGTCGGGACGCAATCAGCCCCAGCATTTT. This chain uses TRBV28 with TRBJ1-5, with D perhaps TRBD1 (5 bases). The germline V gene encodes CDR1 MDHEN and CDR2 SYDVKM. This CDR3 is built from 17 residues. V shed 5 bases and J shed 2 bases, with 19 bases lying between them.

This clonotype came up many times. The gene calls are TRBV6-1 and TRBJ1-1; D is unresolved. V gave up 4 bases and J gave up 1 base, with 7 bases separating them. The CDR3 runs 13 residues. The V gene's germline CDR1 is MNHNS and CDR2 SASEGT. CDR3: CASSGERNTEAFF. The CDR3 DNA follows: TGTGCCAGCAGTGGAGAGAGGAACACTGAAGCTTTCTTT.

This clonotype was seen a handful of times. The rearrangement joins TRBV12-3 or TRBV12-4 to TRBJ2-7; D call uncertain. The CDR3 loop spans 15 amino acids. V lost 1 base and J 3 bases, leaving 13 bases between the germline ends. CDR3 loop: CASSLGVGKGYEQYF. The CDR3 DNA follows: TGTGCCAGCAGTTTAGGTGTAGGGAAGGGCTACGAGCAGTACTTC.

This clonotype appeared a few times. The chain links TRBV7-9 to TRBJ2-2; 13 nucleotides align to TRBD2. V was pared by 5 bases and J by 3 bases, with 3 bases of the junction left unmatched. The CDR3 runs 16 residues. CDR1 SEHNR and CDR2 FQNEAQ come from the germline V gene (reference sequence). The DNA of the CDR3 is TGTGCCAGCAGCGCCACTAGCGGGAGGGACACCGGGGAGCTGTTTTTT. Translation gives CASSATSGRDTGELFF.

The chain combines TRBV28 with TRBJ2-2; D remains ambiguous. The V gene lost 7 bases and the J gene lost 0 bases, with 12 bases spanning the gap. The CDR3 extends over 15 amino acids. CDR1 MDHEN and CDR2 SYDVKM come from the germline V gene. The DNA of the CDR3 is TGTGCCAGCACCCTCAGATACGCGAACACCGGGGAGCTGTTTTTT. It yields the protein CASTLRYANTGELFF.

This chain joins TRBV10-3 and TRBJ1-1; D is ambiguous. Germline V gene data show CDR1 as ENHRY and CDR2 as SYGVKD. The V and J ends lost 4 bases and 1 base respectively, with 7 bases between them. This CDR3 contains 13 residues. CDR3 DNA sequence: TGTGCCATCAGTGGCTACAAGAACACTGAAGCTTTCTTT. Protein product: CAISGYKNTEAFF.

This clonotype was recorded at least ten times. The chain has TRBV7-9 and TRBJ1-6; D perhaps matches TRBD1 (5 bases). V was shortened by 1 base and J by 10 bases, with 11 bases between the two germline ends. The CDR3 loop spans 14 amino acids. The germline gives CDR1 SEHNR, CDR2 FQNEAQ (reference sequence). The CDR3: CASSLGDFGSPLHF. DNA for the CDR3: TGTGCCAGCAGCTTAGGGGACTTCGGGTCACCCCTCCACTTT.

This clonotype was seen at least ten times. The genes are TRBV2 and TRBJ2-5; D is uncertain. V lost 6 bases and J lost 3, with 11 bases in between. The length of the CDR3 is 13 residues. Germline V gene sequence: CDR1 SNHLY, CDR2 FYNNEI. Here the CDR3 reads CASRINHKETQYF. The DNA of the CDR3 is TGTGCCAGCAGGATAAACCATAAAGAGACCCAGTACTTC.

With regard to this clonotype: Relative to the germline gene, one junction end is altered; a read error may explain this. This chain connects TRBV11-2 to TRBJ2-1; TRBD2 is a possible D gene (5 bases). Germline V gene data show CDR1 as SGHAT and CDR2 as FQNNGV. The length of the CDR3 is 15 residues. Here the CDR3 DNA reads TGTGCCAGCAGCCCGGTTGGCGGTGACTACAATGAGAAGTTCTTC. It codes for CASSPVGGDYNEKFF.

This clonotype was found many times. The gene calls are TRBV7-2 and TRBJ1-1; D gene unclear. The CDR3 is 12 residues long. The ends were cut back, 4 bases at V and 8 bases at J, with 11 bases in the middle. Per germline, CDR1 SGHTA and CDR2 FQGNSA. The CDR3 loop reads CASSSPLGEAFF. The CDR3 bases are TGTGCCAGCAGCTCCCCGTTAGGGGAAGCTTTCTTT.

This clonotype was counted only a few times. The CDR3 DNA reads TGTGCCAGCAGCGCCACAGCGGGAGTGTCCGAGCAGTACTTC. It translates to CASSATAGVSEQYF. The chain is built from TRBV9 and TRBJ2-7; 8 bases are a match to TRBD2. The CDR3 runs to 14 residues. With 3 bases clipped from V and 6 bases from J, the junction kept 8 bases outside the gene matches. CDR1 SGDLS and CDR2 YYNGEE come from the germline V gene. The complete variable domain, with remaining parts taken from reference TRBV9 and TRBJ2-7, reads DSGVTQTPKHLITATGQRVTLRCSPRSGDLSVYWYQQSLDQGLQFLIQYYNGEERAKGNILERFSAQQFPDLHSELNLSSLELGDSALYFCASSATAGVSEQYFGPGTRLTVT.

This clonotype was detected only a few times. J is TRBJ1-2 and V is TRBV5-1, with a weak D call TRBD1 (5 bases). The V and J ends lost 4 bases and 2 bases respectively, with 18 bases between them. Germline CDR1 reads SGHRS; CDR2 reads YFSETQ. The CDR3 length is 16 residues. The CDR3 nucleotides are TGCGCCAGCAGCCCGGAACCGGGACCTTCAAACTATGGCTACACCTTC. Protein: CASSPEPGPSNYGYTF. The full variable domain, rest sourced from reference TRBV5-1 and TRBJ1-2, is KAGVTQTPRYLIKTRGQQVTLSCSPISGHRSVSWYQQTPGQGLQFLFEYFSETQRNKGNFPGRFSGRQFSNSRSEMNVSTLELGDSALYLCASSPEPGPSNYGYTFGSGTRLTVV.

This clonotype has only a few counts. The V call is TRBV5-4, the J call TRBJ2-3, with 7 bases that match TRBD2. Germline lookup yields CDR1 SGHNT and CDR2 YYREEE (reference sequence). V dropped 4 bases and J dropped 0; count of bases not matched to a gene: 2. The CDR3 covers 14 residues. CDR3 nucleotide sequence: TGTGCCAGCAGCAAAGCGGGGAGCACAGATACGCAGTATTTT. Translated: CASSKAGSTDTQYF.

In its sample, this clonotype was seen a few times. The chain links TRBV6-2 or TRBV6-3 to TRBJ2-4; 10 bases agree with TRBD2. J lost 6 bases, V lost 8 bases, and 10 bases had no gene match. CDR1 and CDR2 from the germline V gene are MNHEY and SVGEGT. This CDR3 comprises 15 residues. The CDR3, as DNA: TGTGCCAGCCAAACGGAGGCTAGCGGGGGAAACATTCAGTACTTC. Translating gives CASQTEASGGNIQYF.

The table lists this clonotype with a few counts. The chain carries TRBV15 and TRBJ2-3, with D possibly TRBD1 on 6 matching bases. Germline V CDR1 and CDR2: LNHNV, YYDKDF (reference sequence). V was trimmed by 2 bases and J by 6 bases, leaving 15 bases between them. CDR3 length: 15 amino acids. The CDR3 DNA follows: TGTGCCACCAGCAGACGAAACAGGGATGGGGATACGCAGTATTTT. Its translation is CATSRRNRDGDTQYF.

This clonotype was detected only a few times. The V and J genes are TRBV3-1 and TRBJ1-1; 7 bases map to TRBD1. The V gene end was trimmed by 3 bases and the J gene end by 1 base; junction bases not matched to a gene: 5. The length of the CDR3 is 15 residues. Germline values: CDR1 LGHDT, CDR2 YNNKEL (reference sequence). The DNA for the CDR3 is TGTGCCAGCAGCCATGTGACAGGGCCGAACACTGAAGCTTTCTTT. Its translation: CASSHVTGPNTEAFF.

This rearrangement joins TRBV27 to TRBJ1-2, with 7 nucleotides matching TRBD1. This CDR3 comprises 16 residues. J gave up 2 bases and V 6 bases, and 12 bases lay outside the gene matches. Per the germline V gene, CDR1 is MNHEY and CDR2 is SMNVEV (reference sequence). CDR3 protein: CASRPLWGQQNYGYTF. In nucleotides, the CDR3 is TGTGCCAGCAGACCCCTGTGGGGACAGCAAAACTATGGCTACACCTTC.